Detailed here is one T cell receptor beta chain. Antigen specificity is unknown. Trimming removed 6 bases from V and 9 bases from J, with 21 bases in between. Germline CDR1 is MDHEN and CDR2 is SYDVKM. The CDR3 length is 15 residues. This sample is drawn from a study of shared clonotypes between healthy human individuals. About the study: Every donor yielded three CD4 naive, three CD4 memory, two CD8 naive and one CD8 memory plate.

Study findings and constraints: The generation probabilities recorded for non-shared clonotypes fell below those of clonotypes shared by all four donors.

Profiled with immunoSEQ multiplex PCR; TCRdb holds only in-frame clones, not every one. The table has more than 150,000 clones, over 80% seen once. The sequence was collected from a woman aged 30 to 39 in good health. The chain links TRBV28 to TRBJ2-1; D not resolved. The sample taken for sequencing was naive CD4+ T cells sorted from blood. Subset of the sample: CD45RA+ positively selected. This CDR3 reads CASSPLLSIGGEQFF. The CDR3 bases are TGTGCCAGCAGCCCTCTTCTAAGTATCGGCGGTGAGCAGTTCTTC.